This T cell receptor (beta chain) is drawn from a study of identical twins. Notes on the study in general: Those out-of-frame alpha sequences shared by twins showed an excess of low generation probability. Cord blood's abundant beta clonotypes had fewer insertions, unlike memory repertoires.

CDR3 size: 16 residues. Trimming pared 4 bases from V and 1 base from J, leaving 17 bases between. Healthy Caucasians supplied all donations. In regard to this clonotype: Its target is not known.

Template switching added a universal primer binding site, and final cDNA carried unique molecular identifiers. TCRdb analysed the 5' RACE reads with MiXCR anew, one entry per CDR3 protein. The table lists about 1.7 million distinct CDR3 sequences, under 35% of them singletons. The sequence derives from a newborn girl in good health. The chain joins TRBV12-3 or TRBV12-4 to TRBJ2-7, with D perhaps TRBD1 or TRBD2 (5 bases each). Sequenced input: cord blood. The DNA of the CDR3 is TGTGCCAGCAGTTCCCGTCGCTTGGGACGGTCCTACGAGCAGTACTTC. Residues: CASSSRRLGRSYEQYF.